The T cell receptor (beta chain) under discussion was sequenced for a study of Graves' ophthalmopathy and Graves' hyperthyroidism. Amplification of the TCR beta CDR3 regions used RNA transcripts (as template). Second-round multiplex PCR came after a first-round RT-PCR that employed HTBI primers. TCRdb reanalysed the multiplex PCR reads using MiXCR and keeps one entry per CDR3 protein. Found here are about 620,000 distinct CDR3 sequences, roughly 20% of them singletons; the top ten hold around 7%. This clonotype came up a few times. The receptor was isolated from a woman between 18 and 30 years old with stable Graves' hyperthyroidism. Some clones in this sample may be carry-over from other donors' samples. Sequencing was done on a sample of peripheral blood.

CDR3 amino acids: CASSRFYSQETQYF. The CDR3 nucleotides are TGTGCCAGCTCACGGTTCTACAGCCAAGAGACCCAGTACTTC. The chain couples TRBV18 to TRBJ2-5; D gene uncertain. Trimming cost V 4 bases and J 1 base, with 10 bases left between them. This CDR3 has 14 residues. Germline V gene sequence: CDR1 KGHSH, CDR2 LQKENI.